This T cell receptor (beta chain) was recorded in a study of response to subunit inactivated influenza vaccine. MiXCR, applied by TCRdb to the RT-PCR reads, yields one record per CDR3 protein. The table records around 570,000 distinct CDR3 sequences, around 8% of them present only once. This specimen consisted of PBMCs from blood, obtained less than 25 months after vaccination. The receptor comes from a man in his fifties or sixties who received an inactivated influenza vaccine.

CDR3 in amino acids: CASSRSGARETQYF. The CDR3, as DNA: TGTGCCAGCAGCCGTAGCGGGGCCCGGGAGACCCAGTACTTC. The chain is built from TRBV7-2 and TRBJ2-5; 8 nucleotides match TRBD2. The junction had 7 bases not matched to a gene; V was cut back by 5 bases and J by 5 bases. CDR1 and CDR2 from the germline V gene are SGHTA and FQGNSA. The CDR3 loop spans 14 amino acids.